These 13 T cell receptor beta chains originate from one sample sequenced in a study of cytomegalovirus exposure and HLA in healthy donors. The study ran its PCR with 60 Vbeta and 13 Jbeta primers. Here immunoSEQ multiplex PCR was the method, and the copy in TCRdb shows in-frame clones only, minus some. Of around 150,000 clones detected, about 80% appear once; the ten largest clones hold about 0.64%. Material: PBMCs. The receptor set was obtained from a male donor in good health and CMV-seronegative.

This clone was detected once. The rearrangement joins TRBV14 to TRBJ2-7; 10 positions agree with TRBD2. After removal of 3 bases from V and 6 bases from J, the junction contained 11 bases not matched to a gene. CDR1 SGHDN and CDR2 FVKESK come from the germline V gene. The CDR3 has 16 amino acids. The CDR3 DNA sequence: TGTGCCAGCAGCCAGCATACGAGCGGGAGGGCGCCCGAGCAGTACTTC. Protein: CASSQHTSGRAPEQYF.

The chain joins TRBV4-2 to TRBJ2-7; 11 bases line up with TRBD1. The CDR3 loop spans 15 amino acids. Trimming removed 3 bases from V and 7 bases from J; junction bases left unmatched: 8. CDR1 is LGHNA and CDR2 is YNFKEQ in the germline V gene. The CDR3 nucleotides are TGTGCCAGCAGCCAGACAGGACAGGGGGCGATTGAGCAGTACTTC. Its translation is CASSQTGQGAIEQYF.

The chain couples TRBV7-6 to TRBJ2-5; TRBD2 aligns across 12 bases. Germline V gives CDR1 SGHVS, CDR2 FNYEAQ. This CDR3 is built from 15 residues. V dropped 5 bases and J dropped 11; count of bases not matched to a gene: 12. Here the CDR3 reads CASSPTLLAGGRQYF. CDR3 coding DNA: TGTGCCAGCAGCCCTACCCTTCTAGCGGGGGGGCGGCAGTACTTC.

The rearrangement links TRBV18 to TRBJ2-5, with TRBD2 as a possible D gene (5 bases). Germline CDR1 and CDR2: KGHSH and LQKENI. This CDR3 is 14 amino acids long. The ends were cut back, 1 base at V and 2 bases at J, with 8 bases in the middle. The CDR3 loop is CASSPRREQETQYF. CDR3 nucleotide sequence: TGTGCCAGCTCACCACGACGGGAACAAGAGACCCAGTACTTC.

The rearrangement links TRBV5-1 to TRBJ1-4, with 8 bases identical to TRBD1. This CDR3 contains 14 residues. CDR1 and CDR2 (germline): SGHRS, YFSETQ. The V and J ends lost 0 bases and 10 bases, in that order; junction bases with no gene match: 5. In nucleotides, the CDR3 is TGCGCCAGCAGCTTGGGGGGACAGGAAGGAAAACTGTTTTTT. Amino acids: CASSLGGQEGKLFF.

Concerning this clone: At one end the junction does not follow the germline gene, possibly because of a read error. The chain carries TRBV10-3 and TRBJ2-1; the match to TRBD1 covers 11 bases. Germline CDR1 reads ENHRY; CDR2 reads SYGVKD. The CDR3 totals 15 residues. The CDR3 is CAVRNPGQGENEQFF. The CDR3 bases are TGTGCCGTCAGAAATCCGGGACAGGGGGAGAATGAGCAGTTCTTC.

This chain joins TRBV7-2 and TRBJ1-2; the match to TRBD1 covers 7 bases. The CDR3 consists of 17 residues. The junction had 21 bases not matched to a gene; V was cut back by 8 bases and J by 6 bases. Germline lookup yields CDR1 SGHTA and CDR2 FQGNSA. The CDR3 region is CASSSRTGSRGLDGYTF. As DNA, the CDR3 is TGTGCCAGCTCTTCCAGGACAGGCTCGCGAGGCCTTGATGGCTACACCTTC.

This chain joins TRBV6-1 and TRBJ2-7; no reliable D call. The CDR3 has 11 residues. V was cut by 3 bases and J by 4 bases, with 4 bases left in between. Germline V gene lookup returns CDR1 MNHNS and CDR2 SASEGT. CDR3 DNA sequence: TGTGCCAGCAGTGACAGTTACGAGCAGTACTTC. It translates to CASSDSYEQYF.

The CDR3 coding sequence is TGTGCCAGTAGTATGTTAGCTGCAGATACGCAGTATTTT. It encodes CASSMLAADTQYF. The chain links TRBV19 to TRBJ2-3; no clear D. The CDR3 contains 13 residues. The germline CDR1 and CDR2 sequences are LNHDA and SQIVND (reference sequence). V was clipped by 3 bases and J by 4 bases, with 8 bases between them.

J is TRBJ1-1 and V is TRBV19, with D perhaps TRBD1 (6 bases). Germline V lookup: CDR1 LNHDA, CDR2 SQIVND (reference sequence). Trimming removed 6 bases at V and 3 bases at J, with 17 bases between. The CDR3 is 15 residues long. The DNA for the CDR3 is TGTGCCAGTAGATCGGGGGGGGCGGCCGACACTGAAGCTTTCTTT. It specifies CASRSGGAADTEAFF.

The chain couples TRBV30 to TRBJ2-5, with D perhaps matching TRBD2 (5 bases). Germline CDR1 is GTSNPN and CDR2 is SVGIG (reference sequence). The CDR3 is 12 amino acids. Trimming shortened V by 2 bases and J by 5 bases, and 9 bases separated the two germline ends. The CDR3 sequence: CAWSRGLETQYF. The CDR3 coding sequence is TGTGCCTGGAGTCGAGGGTTGGAGACCCAGTACTTC.

This sequence joins TRBV6-5 and TRBJ1-2; TRBD1 matches at 7 bases. J was trimmed by 5 bases and V by 8 bases; bases with no gene match: 11. The CDR3 sequence is 14 residues long. The germline V gene has CDR1 MNHEY and CDR2 SVGAGI. The DNA of the CDR3 is TGTGCCAGCGTAGCAAGACAGGGACCTTATGGCTACACCTTC. Protein product: CASVARQGPYGYTF.

The chain uses TRBV5-6 and TRBJ2-2, with a weak D call TRBD2 (5 bases). Germline V gene sequence: CDR1 SGHDT, CDR2 YYEEEE. The CDR3 runs to 14 residues. Trimming removed 7 bases at V and 5 bases at J, with 15 bases between. The CDR3 nucleotides are TGTGCCAGCGGCCCGGTGAGGAGGACCGGGGAGCTGTTTTTT. This gives the protein CASGPVRRTGELFF.